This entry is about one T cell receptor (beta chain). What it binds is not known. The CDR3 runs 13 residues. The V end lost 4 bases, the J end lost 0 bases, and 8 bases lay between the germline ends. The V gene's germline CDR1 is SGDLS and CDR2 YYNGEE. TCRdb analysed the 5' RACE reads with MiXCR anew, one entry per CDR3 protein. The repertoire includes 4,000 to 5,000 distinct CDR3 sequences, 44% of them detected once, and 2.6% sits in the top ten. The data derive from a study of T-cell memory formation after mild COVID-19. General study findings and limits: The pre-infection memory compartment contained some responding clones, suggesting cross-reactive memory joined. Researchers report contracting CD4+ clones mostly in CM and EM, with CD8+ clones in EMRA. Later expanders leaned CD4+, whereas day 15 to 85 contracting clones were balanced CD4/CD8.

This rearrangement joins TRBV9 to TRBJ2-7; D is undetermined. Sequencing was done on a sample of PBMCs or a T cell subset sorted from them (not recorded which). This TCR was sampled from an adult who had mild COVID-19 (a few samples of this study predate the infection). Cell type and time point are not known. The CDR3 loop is CASSPRRSYEQYV. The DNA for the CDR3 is TGTGCCAGCAGCCCCCGGCGCTCCTACGAGCAGTACGTC.